The entry that follows covers one T cell receptor beta chain sequence. Genomic DNA came from blood conventional CD4+ T cells gated CD25-low CD127-high. This sample was included in a study of regulatory and conventional T cells in RAG deficiency. Assay used: immunoSEQ multiplex PCR; TCRdb lists only in-frame clones, some missing. The repertoire holds under 45,000 clones, with 70% to 80% as singletons. The CDR3 sequence is 18 residues long. V was clipped by 0 bases and J by 0 bases; unmatched bases: 10. The germline V gene encodes CDR1 SGHDT and CDR2 YYEEEE. These data are also associated with another study on regulatory T cells. From that study: Primers: 52 TRBV forward and 13 TRBJ reverse.

Sequenced material: CD4+ effector T cells sorted from blood. The chain has TRBV5-6 and TRBJ2-3, with 7 positions matching TRBD2. The sequence was collected from a human donor in good health. CDR3 nucleotides: TGTGCCAGCAGCTTGGTAGTTGGCCTAGCGGCCAGCACAGATACGCAGTATTTT. It yields the protein CASSLVVGLAASTDTQYF.